This passage covers 26 T cell receptor beta chains from one sample sequenced in a study of cytomegalovirus exposure and HLA in healthy donors. PCR involved 60 Vbeta and 13 Jbeta primers. Clones were sequenced by immunoSEQ multiplex PCR, and TCRdb holds only the in-frame ones, with some missing. Seen here are tens of thousands of clones, more than 65% observed once, and the top ten hold roughly 2.5%. Material for sequencing was PBMCs. The receptors derive from a young man in good health and CMV-seronegative.

The gene calls are TRBV5-4 and TRBJ2-1, with 7 bases lining up with TRBD1. The CDR3 is 17 residues long. V trimming: 0 bases; J trimming: 0 bases; junction bases outside the gene matches: 6. Germline CDR1 reads SGHNT; CDR2 reads YYREEE (reference sequence). CDR3 sequence: CASSLEGGLSSYNEQFF. Here the CDR3 DNA reads TGTGCCAGCAGCTTGGAAGGGGGCCTAAGCTCCTACAATGAGCAGTTCTTC.

This chain connects TRBV28 to TRBJ2-6, with D perhaps TRBD2 (5 bases). CDR3 length equals 14 residues. Germline lookup yields CDR1 MDHEN and CDR2 SYDVKM. V shed 8 bases and J shed 0 bases, with 8 bases lying between them. The CDR3 is CASLGSSGANVLTF. The CDR3 DNA sequence: TGTGCCAGCTTGGGGAGCTCTGGGGCCAACGTCCTGACTTTC.

The chain combines TRBV5-1 with TRBJ2-5; D is possibly TRBD1 (5 bases). V lost 6 bases and J lost 4, with 19 bases in between. The CDR3 is made up of 15 amino acids. CDR1 and CDR2 (germline): SGHRS, YFSETQ. CDR3 nucleotides: TGCGCCAGCACCTTATCAGGGTCGGTGATAGAGACCCAGTACTTC. It codes for CASTLSGSVIETQYF.

The sample holds one count of this clone. The rearrangement uses TRBV27 and TRBJ1-2; no definite D call. The V end was cut by 5 bases, the J end by 4 bases, with 11 bases between. Germline CDR1 and CDR2: MNHEY and SMNVEV (reference sequence). The CDR3 runs to 13 residues. In DNA form, the CDR3 reads TGTGCCAGCAGTCCCGCAGGCTTCTATGGCTACACCTTC. This gives the protein CASSPAGFYGYTF.

This chain connects TRBV5-4 to TRBJ2-2, with a weak D call TRBD1 (6 bases). The germline V gene has CDR1 SGHNT and CDR2 YYREEE (reference sequence). V lost 8 bases and J lost 6, with 17 bases in between. This CDR3 comprises 14 residues. CDR3 in amino acids: CASSSQGPSGELFF. The CDR3 bases are TGTGCCAGTTCATCGCAGGGGCCCTCCGGGGAGCTGTTTTTT.

The chain carries TRBV7-2 and TRBJ1-3; TRBD1 is a possible D gene (5 bases). Trimming shortened V by 2 bases and J by 1 base, and 12 bases separated the two germline ends. This CDR3 is built from 16 residues. Per the germline V gene, CDR1 is SGHTA and CDR2 is FQGNSA. CDR3 nucleotides: TGTGCCAGCAGCTTACCAGGGAATTCATCTGGAAACACCATATATTTT. This sequence encodes CASSLPGNSSGNTIYF.

The gene calls are TRBV19 and TRBJ1-1; 8 nucleotides line up with TRBD1. Germline CDR1 is LNHDA and CDR2 is SQIVND (reference sequence). The V and J ends lost 1 base and 4 bases, in that order; junction bases with no gene match: 2. The CDR3 length is 14 residues. CDR3 protein: CASSIGTGLTEAFF. The DNA for the CDR3 is TGTGCCAGTAGTATAGGGACAGGGCTCACTGAAGCTTTCTTT.

The chain has TRBV27 and TRBJ2-2, with 7 nucleotides matching TRBD2. Trimming cost V 10 bases and J 3 bases; bases outside gene matches: 8. The CDR3 has 14 residues. CDR1 and CDR2 from the germline V gene are MNHEY and SMNVEV (reference sequence). The CDR3 region has the DNA TGTGCCACCGGCGGGACTACCTACACCGGGGAGCTGTTTTTT. Translated, it gives CATGGTTYTGELFF.

The chain employs TRBV7-3 and TRBJ1-1, with 7 nucleotides matching TRBD1. Germline values: CDR1 SGHTA, CDR2 FQGTGA. Trimming cost V 5 bases and J 4 bases; bases outside gene matches: 1. The CDR3 spans 12 residues. CDR3 residues: CASSQGGTEAFF. The CDR3 DNA reads TGTGCCAGCAGCCAGGGGGGCACTGAAGCTTTCTTT. The entire variable domain, with the rest obtained from reference TRBV7-3 and TRBJ1-1, is as follows: GAGVSQTPSNKVTEKGKYVELRCDPISGHTALYWYRQSLGQGPEFLIYFQGTGAADDSGLPNDRFFAVRPEGSVSTLKIQRTERGDSAVYLCASSQGGTEAFFGQGTRLTVV.

Only one count was recorded for this clone. The V and J genes are TRBV18 and TRBJ1-4; weak D call: TRBD1 (5 bases). The germline V gene encodes CDR1 KGHSH and CDR2 LQKENI. V gave up 0 bases and J gave up 8 bases, with 16 bases separating them. The CDR3 length is 16 residues. The CDR3 coding sequence is TGTGCCAGCTCACCACCCTCCGTGGTGGGGGGAGAAAAACTGTTTTTT. As protein: CASSPPSVVGGEKLFF.

The rearrangement joins TRBV7-6 to TRBJ2-2; TRBD2 aligns across 12 bases. Germline loops: CDR1 SGHVS, CDR2 FNYEAQ. The CDR3 extends over 18 amino acids. J was trimmed by 2 bases and V by 1 base; bases with no gene match: 5. This CDR3 reads CASSLGLAGDLNTGELFF. The DNA for the CDR3 is TGTGCCAGCAGCTTAGGACTAGCGGGGGACCTAAACACCGGGGAGCTGTTTTTT.

This chain connects TRBV29-1 to TRBJ2-5; possible D gene TRBD1, 5 bases. The J call may be faulty, since TRBJ2-7 better matches the DNA end. The CDR3 sequence is 14 residues long. Germline V gene sequence: CDR1 SQVTM, CDR2 ANQGSEA. CDR3 sequence (DNA): TGCAGCGTTGATTTAAGGGGTAGAAGCAGCGAGCAGTACTTC. Translating it yields CSVDLRGRSSEQYF.

V and J are TRBV2 and TRBJ2-1; 9 nucleotides agree with TRBD1. J lost 0 bases, V lost 6 bases, and 3 bases had no gene match. The germline CDR1 and CDR2 sequences are SNHLY and FYNNEI. The CDR3 extends over 15 amino acids. CDR3 sequence reads: CASSDRGSSYNEQFF. Here the CDR3 DNA reads TGTGCCAGCAGCGACAGGGGGTCCTCCTACAATGAGCAGTTCTTC.

The chain combines TRBV5-1 with TRBJ2-7, with TRBD1 identical over 11 bases. CDR1 is SGHRS and CDR2 is YFSETQ in the germline V gene. V was pared by 2 bases and J by 2 bases, with 12 bases of the junction left unmatched. The CDR3 is made up of 18 amino acids. The CDR3 bases are TGCGCCAGCAGCTTACCGGGACAGGGGGGAACTAGCGCCTACGAGCAGTACTTC. This gives the protein CASSLPGQGGTSAYEQYF.

V is TRBV29-1 and J is TRBJ2-7, with D possibly TRBD1 on 5 matching bases. Trimming left V 6 bases short and J 2 bases short, with 11 bases between. The CDR3 has 12 amino acids. In germline, CDR1 is SQVTM, CDR2 ANQGSEA. The CDR3 coding sequence is TGCAGCGTGGAGACAGCCCCCTACGAGCAGTACTTC. Amino acid sequence: CSVETAPYEQYF.

V is TRBV19 and J is TRBJ1-2; the match to TRBD1 covers 7 bases. This CDR3 comprises 14 residues. In germline, CDR1 is LNHDA, CDR2 SQIVND (reference sequence). V was clipped by 2 bases and J by 3 bases; unmatched bases: 3. The CDR3 is CASSIRDSHYGYTF. CDR3 nucleotides: TGTGCCAGTAGTATAAGGGACAGTCACTATGGCTACACCTTC.

This chain links TRBV5-1 with TRBJ1-3; D ambiguous. The CDR3 totals 16 residues. CDR1 is SGHRS and CDR2 is YFSETQ in the germline V gene. Trimming removed 6 bases at V and 0 bases at J, with 16 bases between. Here the CDR3 reads CASTQRPGYSGNTIYF. The CDR3 coding sequence is TGCGCCAGCACTCAAAGGCCAGGTTACTCTGGAAACACCATATATTTT.

The rearrangement uses TRBV7-2 and TRBJ1-1; D gene ambiguous. The CDR3 covers 14 residues. V gave up 2 bases and J gave up 1 base, with 8 bases separating them. CDR1 and CDR2 from the germline V gene are SGHTA and FQGNSA. CDR3 DNA sequence: TGTGCCAGCAGCTTACAGGCCCCGAACACTGAAGCTTTCTTT. Translated: CASSLQAPNTEAFF.

The chain has TRBV6-6 and TRBJ1-2; tentatively, D is TRBD1 (6 bases). The CDR3 contains 14 residues. Germline CDR1 and CDR2: MNHNY and SVGAGI (reference sequence). The V end was cut by 4 bases, the J end by 6 bases, with 15 bases between. The DNA of the CDR3 is TGTGCCAGCAGTTCCCAGCCCCAGGGGAATGGCTACACCTTC. It codes for CASSSQPQGNGYTF.

The chain carries TRBV4-1 and TRBJ2-7; TRBD1 matches at 9 bases. The ends lost 5 bases at V and 2 bases at J; junction bases unmatched: 7. This CDR3 is 15 amino acids long. CDR1 and CDR2 from the germline V gene are MGHRA and YSYEKL. DNA of the CDR3: TGCGCCAGCAGCTCCCGGACAGGGGATCCCTACGAGCAGTACTTC. Amino acids: CASSSRTGDPYEQYF.

The chain links TRBV4-1 to TRBJ2-5; D is uncertain. CDR1 is MGHRA, CDR2 YSYEKL, per germline. The CDR3 is made up of 15 amino acids. V lost 0 bases and J 5 bases, leaving 13 bases between the germline ends. CDR3 nucleotide sequence: TGCGCCAGCAGCCAAGATGCGTTGCGAATGGAGACCCAGTACTTC. Translated, it gives CASSQDALRMETQYF.

This clone was counted between two and nine times. Other DNA sequences in this sample translate to the same CDR3. The CDR3 protein is CASSVEQGSEQYF. The CDR3 coding sequence is TGTGCCAGCAGCGTAGAACAGGGCTCCGAGCAGTACTTC. The chain combines TRBV9 with TRBJ2-7; D perhaps matches TRBD1 (6 bases). Germline assignment: CDR1 SGDLS and CDR2 YYNGEE. This CDR3 has 13 amino acids. V lost 0 bases to trimming and J lost 6 bases, with 10 bases between them.

This chain joins TRBV4-3 and TRBJ2-3, with 9 bases identical to TRBD2. This CDR3 spans 15 amino acids. V was pared by 1 base and J by 6 bases, with 5 bases of the junction left unmatched. Germline V lookup: CDR1 LGHNA, CDR2 YSLEER. The CDR3 DNA sequence: TGCGCCAGCAGCCAAGCCAGCGGGGGGCTGGATACGCAGTATTTT. Protein sequence: CASSQASGGLDTQYF.

The rearrangement links TRBV5-1 to TRBJ2-5, with 7 bases identical to TRBD2. The germline V gene has CDR1 SGHRS and CDR2 YFSETQ. V shed 8 bases and J 5 bases; nucleotides not matched to a gene: 6. The CDR3 is made up of 12 amino acids. In DNA, the CDR3 is TGCGCCAGTGGGGGAGGGCTTGAGACCCAGTACTTC. This sequence encodes CASGGGLETQYF.

The V gene is TRBV10-2, the J gene TRBJ1-2; weak D call: TRBD1 (5 bases). Trimming took 0 bases from V and 4 from J, leaving 6 bases between them. Germline CDR1 WSHSY, CDR2 SAAADI. This CDR3 is 13 amino acids long. The CDR3 DNA follows: TGCGCCAGCAGTGAGTCAGGGGTCTATGGCTACACCTTC. It codes for CASSESGVYGYTF.

The CDR3 is CASSFTGPDSPLHF. The CDR3 DNA follows: TGTGCCAGCAGCTTTACAGGGCCGGATTCACCCCTCCACTTT. The V gene is TRBV5-5, the J gene TRBJ1-6; D possibly corresponds to TRBD1 (6 bases). V was trimmed by 2 bases and J by 8 bases, leaving 11 bases between them. The CDR3 is made up of 14 amino acids. The germline V gene has CDR1 SGHKS and CDR2 YYEKEE (reference sequence).